Presented here are 17 T cell receptor beta chains from one specimen sequenced in a study of tumor-infiltrating lymphocytes in oesophageal squamous cell carcinoma. TCRdb itself ran the PCR reads through MiXCR, one entry per CDR3 protein. The sample holds 17,000 or so distinct CDR3 sequences, 47% seen once. Sequencing was carried out using normal esophageal tissue next to the tumor. The source of these receptors is a female donor with esophageal squamous cell carcinoma.

This clonotype rates as medium-sized. V gene TRBV11-2 combines with J gene TRBJ1-1; unclear D gene. The V gene's germline CDR1 is SGHAT and CDR2 FQNNGV. CDR3 size: 13 residues. Trimming removed 1 base from V and 4 bases from J, with 7 bases in between. The CDR3 sequence: CASSLVGPTEAFF. CDR3 nucleotides: TGTGCCAGCAGCTTAGTAGGTCCCACTGAAGCTTTCTTT.

This rearrangement joins TRBV7-9 to TRBJ2-1; 8 bases are a match to TRBD2. The germline V gene encodes CDR1 SEHNR and CDR2 FQNEAQ (reference sequence). The V gene end was trimmed by 1 base and the J gene end by 8 bases; junction bases not matched to a gene: 7. This CDR3 contains 15 residues. DNA of the CDR3: TGTGCCAGCAGCTTAGACGGGGGGGCGTCGGATGAGCAGTTCTTC. The encoded protein is CASSLDGGASDEQFF. Drawing the rest from reference TRBV7-9 and TRBJ2-1, the complete variable domain is DTGVSQNPRHKITKRGQNVTFRCDPISEHNRLYWYRQTLGQGPEFLTYFQNEAQLEKSRLLSDRFSAERPKGSFSTLEIQRTEQGDSAMYLCASSLDGGASDEQFFGPGTRLTVL.

The V gene is TRBV7-3, the J gene TRBJ1-5, with TRBD1 matching over 7 bases. CDR1 and CDR2 from the germline V gene are SGHTA and FQGTGA. V dropped 3 bases and J dropped 9; count of bases not matched to a gene: 23. CDR3 length equals 19 residues. This CDR3 reads CASSLKAPRDRVLARPQHF. CDR3 nucleotide sequence: TGTGCCAGCAGCTTGAAGGCCCCTCGTGACAGGGTGCTAGCGCGGCCCCAGCATTTT. Full variable domain (missing parts from reference TRBV7-3 and TRBJ1-5): GAGVSQTPSNKVTEKGKYVELRCDPISGHTALYWYRQSLGQGPEFLIYFQGTGAADDSGLPNDRFFAVRPEGSVSTLKIQRTERGDSAVYLCASSLKAPRDRVLARPQHFGDGTRLSIL.

The V call is TRBV12-3 or TRBV12-4, the J call TRBJ1-5; 7 bases are shared with TRBD1. The V gene end was trimmed by 5 bases and the J gene end by 2 bases; junction bases not matched to a gene: 6. The CDR3 length is 15 residues. CDR3 loop: CASSPGQGGNQPQHF. CDR3 coding DNA: TGTGCCAGCAGTCCTGGGCAGGGGGGCAATCAGCCCCAGCATTTT.

As to this clonotype: Because it lacks the conserved phenylalanine or tryptophan at the end, this CDR3 is likely a read error. No DNA is shown, since the ends of the CDR3 on it are uncertain; the CDR3 is the one TCRdb lists. The chain combines TRBV7-9 with TRBJ2-7; the table's D call TRBD1 went unverified against the DNA. The CDR3 adds up to 14 amino acids, both ends counted. CDR1 is SEHNR and CDR2 is FQNEAQ in the germline V gene (reference sequence). The CDR3 loop is CASSYRYNEKFFGS.

This clonotype showed up just a few times. One junction end does not reproduce the germline sequence, and a read error may be involved. The chain recombines TRBV13 with TRBJ2-5, with D tentatively TRBD2 (6 bases). This CDR3 comprises 13 residues. CDR1 PRHDT and CDR2 FYEKMQ come from the germline V gene (reference sequence). The chain's CDR3 is CASSPGGSGDPFF. The CDR3 nucleotides are TGTGCCAGCAGCCCAGGTGGATCGGGGGACCCCTTCTTC.

This clonotype was detected many times. The rearrangement links TRBV24-1 to TRBJ2-1; TRBD2 aligns across 16 bases. The CDR3 spans 19 residues. The germline V gene has CDR1 KGHDR and CDR2 SFDVKD. V gave up 4 bases and J gave up 0 bases; unmatched junction bases: 5. CDR3 amino acids: CATSDPGLAGGSSYNEQFF. Written as DNA, the CDR3 is TGTGCCACCAGTGACCCGGGACTAGCGGGAGGGAGCTCCTACAATGAGCAGTTCTTC.

The chain combines TRBV6-6 with TRBJ1-1, with D possibly matching TRBD2 (5 bases). The J call may be mistaken, given a closer DNA end match to TRBJ2-2. Looked up from germline, CDR1 is MNHNY and CDR2 is SVGAGI (reference sequence). The CDR3 spans 15 residues. The CDR3 DNA reads as TGTGCCAGCAGTTACACCGGGATGAACACCGGGGAGCTGTTTTTT. It translates to CASSYTGMNTGELFF.

This chain joins TRBV28 and TRBJ2-5; 7 bases agree with TRBD1. The CDR3 is 14 residues long. Germline trimming cut 5 bases from V and 4 bases from J; bases unmatched to any gene: 7. Germline CDR1 reads MDHEN; CDR2 reads SYDVKM. The CDR3 sequence is CASSPRGGPETQYF. Written as DNA, the CDR3 is TGTGCCAGCAGTCCGCGAGGGGGCCCAGAGACCCAGTACTTC.

Worth noting for this clonotype: Because the CDR3's place on the DNA is in doubt, the DNA is left out and the CDR3 is given as listed by TCRdb. The rearrangement uses TRBV5-6 and TRBJ1-6; the table's D call, TRBD1, was not checked against the DNA. With termini counted, the CDR3 has 14 amino acids. Germline CDR1 reads SGHDT; CDR2 reads YYEEEE. The CDR3 sequence is CASSWGQGSSPLHF.

V usage is TRBV12-3 or TRBV12-4 and J usage is TRBJ2-4; D is ambiguous. The closer fit of TRBJ2-1 to the DNA end suggests the J call may be wrong. This CDR3 has 15 residues. In DNA, the CDR3 is TGTGCCAGCAGTCCCGACCAAGTGAGATACAATGAGCAGTTCTTC. Translated: CASSPDQVRYNEQFF.

This rearrangement joins TRBV7-3 to TRBJ2-1; tentatively, D is TRBD1 or TRBD2 (5 bases each). CDR3 length: 15 amino acids. Germline-derived CDR1 and CDR2 are SGHTA and FQGTGA. Trimming pared 4 bases from V and 1 base from J, leaving 11 bases between. The CDR3 spells CASSSSGGSYNEQFF. CDR3 coding DNA: TGTGCCAGCAGCTCAAGTGGGGGTTCCTACAATGAGCAGTTCTTC.

This clonotype has just a few counts. This chain joins TRBV7-3 and TRBJ2-5; the D is unclear. CDR1 and CDR2 (germline): SGHTA, FQGTGA. V lost 2 bases, J lost 4 bases, and 8 bases lay in between. The CDR3 has 13 amino acids. CDR3 in DNA: TGTGCCAGCAGCTTAGAGTCTTCAGAGACCCAGTACTTC. It codes for CASSLESSETQYF.

V and J are TRBV7-9 and TRBJ2-5, with D uncertain. The better agreement between TRBJ2-1 and the DNA end casts doubt on the J call. Germline lookup yields CDR1 SEHNR and CDR2 FQNEAQ (reference sequence). CDR3 size: 14 residues. CDR3 in DNA: TGTGCCAGCAGCTTCTGGCTGGCCTACAATGAGCAGTTCTTC. This gives the protein CASSFWLAYNEQFF.

The chain recombines TRBV7-6 with TRBJ2-1; 9 nucleotides agree with TRBD2. The end of the DNA is better explained by TRBJ2-7, so the J call may be wrong. The CDR3 sequence is 15 residues long. Germline CDR1 and CDR2: SGHVS and FNYEAQ. The CDR3 reads CASSRIAGARGEQYF. The CDR3 nucleotides are TGTGCCAGCAGCCGTATAGCGGGAGCCAGGGGTGAGCAGTACTTC.

This clonotype was seen only once. The gene calls are TRBV7-2 and TRBJ2-7; no clear D gene. The J call is uncertain, as TRBJ2-5 better fits the DNA end. This CDR3 spans 16 amino acids. Germline CDR1 is SGHTA and CDR2 is FQGNSA. CDR3 sequence reads: CASSLAAQYGQETQYF. CDR3 DNA: TGTGCCAGCAGCTTAGCTGCCCAATACGGCCAAGAGACCCAGTACTTC.

This clonotype was counted many times. A much larger clone differs from this one at a single base, so this may be a read error. J is TRBJ2-1 and V is TRBV28; 7 bases are shared with TRBD2. Gene TRBJ2-7 matches the end of the DNA better, so the J call may be wrong. The germline V gene has CDR1 MDHEN and CDR2 SYDVKM. The CDR3 length is 14 residues. CDR3 bases: TGTGCCAGCAGGGAGGCTAGCGGAGTCAATGAGCAGTACTTC. This sequence encodes CASREASGVNEQYF.